The source of this TCR beta chain is a study of T cells in Graves' hyperthyroidism and ophthalmopathy. Study information: Peripheral blood specimens were obtained at initial diagnosis, prior to any treatment. Study-wide results and limits: It was a median approximately 7.1 months before onset that the model predicted ophthalmopathy.

About this clonotype: The target antigen is unknown.

RNA transcripts served as the template for amplifying TCR beta CDR3 regions. When the TCR CDR3 underwent first-round RT-PCR, the HTBI primer set was used. TCRdb recomputed calls from the multiplex PCR reads with MiXCR, one row per CDR3 protein. This table holds some 460,000 distinct CDR3 sequences, 15% to 18% found once. Diagnoses used clinical symptoms, serum thyroxine and TRAb, thyroid ultrasound and orbital computed tomography. Trimming left V 1 base short and J 4 bases short, with 6 bases between. The germline V gene encodes CDR1 SGHTS and CDR2 YDEGEE. The CDR3 is 13 residues long. The chain uses TRBV5-8 and TRBJ1-3; D uncertain. Sequenced input: blood. The TCR originated in a woman aged 18-29 years with Graves' hyperthyroidism. The CDR3 DNA reads TGTGCCAGCAGCTTGTTGCACGGAAACACCATATATTTT. Protein: CASSLLHGNTIYF.